This T cell receptor beta chain is drawn from a study of breast tumors, draining lymph nodes, adjacent tissues (TCRdb year 2016). Regarding the study in general: TCR beta repertoires were compared across tumor, adjacent nontumor tissue and axillary lymph nodes obtained from breast cancer patients. In human breast cancer, the study set out to assess how tumor, surrounding tissue and draining lymph node repertoires relate to one another and whether T cells might be exchanged between them.

The paper as a whole reports these results and caveats: In luminal-like breast cancer, tumor and nontumor tissue repertoires resembled each other significantly more than in basal-like breast cancer. The conclusion that tumor T cells originate in lymph nodes was presented as consistent with a hypothesis rather than as directly demonstrated. The data were considered consistent with most tumor T cells being derived from the lymph node and subsequently expanding within tumor tissue. Tumors showed preferential V and J gene usage, and their T-cell repertoire diversity fell below that of lymph nodes yet above that of nontumor tissue.

Sequencing used an Illumina HiSeq 2000. Multiplex PCR amplification was used to build the TCR beta chain libraries. The amplified TCR beta chain products were analyzed by high-throughput sequencing. The public reads were quality trimmed at Q25 with fastp and then assembled into clones with MiXCR by TCRdb, keeping productive beta chains. Entries are consolidated by CDR3 protein sequence, retaining the most common genes and DNA. This sample has about 130,000 distinct CDR3 sequences in its table, and around 21% of those were observed once. The top ten clones comprise roughly 2% of the sample. The axillary draining lymph nodes of breast cancer patients were the source of the lymph node samples. V is cut back by 0 bases and J by 8 bases, with 9 bases in the junction unmatched. CDR1 DFQATT and CDR2 SNEGSKA were looked up in the germline V gene (reference sequence). The CDR3 holds 15 amino acids from the cysteine to the phenylalanine. Only the CDR3 DNA is retained, 45 bases long and in frame from the first base.

This clonotype was observed many times. Its binding antigen is unknown. Base qualities are not provided; no much larger clone lies one nucleotide away. Sequenced input: axillary lymph node tissue. The V and J genes are TRBV20-1 and TRBJ2-1, with 8 bases matching TRBD2. This receptor was obtained from a female donor with breast cancer. Some clones in this sample may be carry-over from other donors' samples. The DNA sequence follows: TGCAGTGCTAGAGATCACGGGAGGGCCTTAGATGAGCAGTTCTTC. The translation is CSARDHGRALDEQFF.